The rows below give T cell receptor beta chains drawn from one sample of a study of shared clonotypes between healthy human individuals. Repertoires were generated with immunoSEQ multiplex PCR, while TCRdb's copy carries only in-frame clones and drops some. The sample has some 2.3 million clones, roughly 93% seen once. Source material: naive CD4+ T cells from PBMCs. The receptors here all came from a man between 18 and 29 years old in good health. Some clones in this sample may be carry-over from other donors' samples. CDR3s leave out the opening cysteine and the closing phenylalanine or tryptophan.

cdr3_length	v_call	j_call	cdr3_aa
12	TRBV7-8	TRBJ2-5	ASSSPNGQETQY
14	TRBV7-2	TRBJ1-1	ASSLNRQGLTAEAF
15	TRBV9	TRBJ2-1	ASSVDLSGRDHNEQF
9	TRBV20-1	TRBJ2-5	SAAPQETQY
13	TRBV7-2	TRBJ2-5	ASSFLVDDQETQY
10	TRBV28	TRBJ1-4	ASGPLDEKLF
12	TRBV5-4	TRBJ2-5	ASSLGLDQETQY
12	TRBV27	TRBJ1-1	ASGTAPMNTEAF
11	TRBV14	TRBJ2-5	ASSRGRQETQY
12	TRBV9	TRBJ1-1	ASSTGTANTEAF
14	TRBV7-9	TRBJ2-1	ASSQGPSGTPNEQF
15	TRBV11-2	TRBJ1-3	ASSRTRPGYPGNTIY
13	TRBV2	-	ASSESRVGSYEQY
13	TRBV6-5	TRBJ1-2	ASSSSGTGYYGYT
12	TRBV6-5	TRBJ2-7	ASRRTGDSYEQY
13	TRBV27	TRBJ1-1	ASRGPLGGTTEAF
12	TRBV7-2	TRBJ1-4	ASSLQGAYEKLF
16	TRBV7-2	TRBJ2-1	ASSPRLEAGGYYNEQF
13	TRBV2	TRBJ1-5	ASSELGYSNQPQH
10	TRBV18	TRBJ2-7	ASSSDSYEQY
13	TRBV4-1	TRBJ1-2	ASSHQERRIGGYT
15	TRBV28	TRBJ1-5	ASTTYGGGYSNQPQH
13	TRBV28	TRBJ1-2	ASMLGGGGSDGYT
13	TRBV30	TRBJ2-2	AWGTENRGTGELF
15	TRBV4-1	TRBJ2-7	ASSQALAGSVSYEQY
10	TRBV10-3	TRBJ1-2	AIMGGDYGYT
14	TRBV28	TRBJ1-3	ASSSNRPYYGNTIY
14	TRBV5-1	TRBJ2-5	ASAPRGSGSRETQY
14	TRBV7-9	TRBJ1-4	ASSLLSGGVNEKLF
14	TRBV4-1	TRBJ2-7	ASSRLAGGPPYEQY
17	TRBV4-3	TRBJ2-6	ASSQDDHGYSGGANVLT
11	TRBV18	TRBJ2-3	ASPEAEPDTQY
14	TRBV10-1	TRBJ2-1	ASSESGRGVYNEQF
13	TRBV6-6	TRBJ1-6	ASSRDRDGNSPLH
12	TRBV19	TRBJ2-3	ASSRLGEVDTQY
13	TRBV29-1	TRBJ2-7	SVLTLRRQGDEQY
13	TRBV5-6	TRBJ2-7	ASSLRDGGAYEQY
11	TRBV5-1	TRBJ2-5	ASSFGQGETQY
12	TRBV5-1	TRBJ2-3	ASSPRTTTDTQY
11	TRBV2	TRBJ1-1	ASSETGQGLAF
11	TRBV6-5	TRBJ1-1	ASSDIPNTEAF
11	TRBV6-1	TRBJ2-5	AVTRGQRETQY
11	TRBV6-5	TRBJ2-3	ASRSPSADTQY
13	TRBV5-1	TRBJ1-2	ASSLAMDRGNGYT
14	TRBV15	TRBJ1-3	ATSRDSVGGRDTIY
13	TRBV6-6	TRBJ2-7	AVFGVGRSSYEQY